This TCR beta chain was captured by sequencing in a study of OX40 agonist ivuxolimab in advanced cancers. Trimming removed 9 bases from V and 7 bases from J, with 16 bases in between. This CDR3 is built from 13 residues. Germline values: CDR1 LNHDA, CDR2 SQIVND (reference sequence). Sequencing used immunoSEQ multiplex PCR; TCRdb keeps in-frame clones, though not all of them. The profile shows tens of thousands of clones, more than 85% of them singletons. This specimen was CD4+ or CD8+ T cells sorted from blood, taken in a trial of the OX40 agonist ivuxolimab. The sequence was obtained from an adult with an advanced solid tumor such as melanoma, head and neck, liver or kidney cancer. The gene calls are TRBV19 and TRBJ1-5; the D gene is possibly TRBD1 (6 bases). CDR3 amino acids: CARAYREKQPQHF. For the CDR3, the DNA is TGTGCCAGGGCCTACAGGGAAAAGCAGCCCCAGCATTTT.